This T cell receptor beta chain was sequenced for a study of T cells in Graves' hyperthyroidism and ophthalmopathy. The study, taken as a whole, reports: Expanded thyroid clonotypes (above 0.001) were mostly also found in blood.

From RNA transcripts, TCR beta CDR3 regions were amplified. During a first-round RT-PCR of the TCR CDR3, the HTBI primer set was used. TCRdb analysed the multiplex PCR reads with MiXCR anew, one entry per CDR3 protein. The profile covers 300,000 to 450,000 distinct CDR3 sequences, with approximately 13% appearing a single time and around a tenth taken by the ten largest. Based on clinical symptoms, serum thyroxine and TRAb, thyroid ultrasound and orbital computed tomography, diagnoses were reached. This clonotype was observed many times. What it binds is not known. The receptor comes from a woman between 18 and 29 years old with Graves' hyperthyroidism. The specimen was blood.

The CDR3 loop reads CASSSQNEGYTF. The CDR3, as DNA: TGCGCCAGCAGCTCCCAAAACGAGGGCTACACCTTC. This chain links TRBV5-1 with TRBJ1-2; D uncertain. The CDR3 covers 12 residues. Germline loops: CDR1 SGHRS, CDR2 YFSETQ. V lost 3 bases, J lost 8 bases, and 11 bases lay in between.